The present entry profiles one T cell receptor beta chain with its context. V lost 1 base to trimming and J lost 4 bases, with 13 bases between them. The germline gives CDR1 KGHSH, CDR2 LQKENI. This CDR3 has 15 residues. Participants, about 18 to 95 years old, spanned around 26 US areas. Categorization into cohorts depended on clinical history that participants reported. The data were taken from a study of blood T cell repertoires in COVID-19. In the authors' methods: Reference gene primer amplification yielded estimated nucleated cell counts. This table comes from immunoSEQ multiplex PCR, and its TCRdb copy is limited to in-frame clones, with some not included. V, J and clone size derive from that table, while D and trimming were established from the DNA sequence. The data contain 200,000 to 250,000 clones, about 80% of them singletons.

The chain is built from TRBV18 and TRBJ1-1; the D gene is possibly TRBD1 (5 bases). The receptor's source is a man in his fifties or sixties who had recovered from COVID-19. Specimen: PBMCs or T cells enriched from blood (not recorded which). CDR3 nucleotide sequence: TGTGCCAGCTCACCACTTGGCCAGGGAGGCACTGAAGCTTTCTTT. This encodes CASSPLGQGGTEAFF.